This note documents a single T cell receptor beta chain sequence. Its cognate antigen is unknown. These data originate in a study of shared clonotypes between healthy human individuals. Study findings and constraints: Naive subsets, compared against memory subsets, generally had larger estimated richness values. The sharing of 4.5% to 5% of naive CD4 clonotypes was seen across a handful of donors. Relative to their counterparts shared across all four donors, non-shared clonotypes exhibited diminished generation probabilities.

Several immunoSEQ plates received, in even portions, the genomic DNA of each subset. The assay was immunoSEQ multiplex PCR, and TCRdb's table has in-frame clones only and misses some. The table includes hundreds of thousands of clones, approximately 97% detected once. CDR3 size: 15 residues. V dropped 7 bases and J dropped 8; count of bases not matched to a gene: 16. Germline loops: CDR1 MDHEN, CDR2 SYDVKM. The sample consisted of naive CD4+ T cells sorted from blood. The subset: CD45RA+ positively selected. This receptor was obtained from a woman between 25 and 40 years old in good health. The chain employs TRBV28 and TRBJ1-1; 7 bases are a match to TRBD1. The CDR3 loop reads CASTTTGVGEVEAFF. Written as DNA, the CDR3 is TGTGCCAGCACTACTACAGGGGTCGGGGAGGTGGAAGCTTTCTTT.